The clone carrying this T cell receptor beta chain was detected only once. Its matching antigen is unknown. V gave up 5 bases and J gave up 10 bases, with 12 bases separating them. Looked up from germline, CDR1 is SQVTM and CDR2 is ANQGSEA. This CDR3 has 11 amino acids. These data belong to a study of T cells in Graves' hyperthyroidism and ophthalmopathy. No progression to ophthalmopathy during 18 months of follow-up defined stable disease. Thyroid ultrasound, orbital computed tomography, clinical symptoms, and serum thyroxine and TRAb underpinned diagnoses. Regarding the study as a whole: It was a median around seven months before onset that the model predicted ophthalmopathy. Most clonotypes that expanded in the thyroid above 0.001 also showed up in blood.

Amplification of TCR beta CDR3 regions was performed using RNA transcripts as template. RT-PCR in the first round (using the HTBI primer set) targeted the TCR CDR3. TCRdb processed the multiplex PCR reads anew with MiXCR; each CDR3 protein has one entry. The table shows under 700,000 distinct CDR3 sequences, with approximately 16% occurring only once. The sequenced sample was blood. This chain links TRBV29-1 with TRBJ2-1; TRBD1 or TRBD2 may be the D gene (5 bases each). The receptor was isolated from a woman between 18 and 29 years old with Graves' hyperthyroidism. This CDR3 is CSVLGDGEQFF. CDR3 DNA: TGCAGCGTTCTCGGGGACGGAGAGCAGTTCTTC.